These 26 T cell receptor beta chains originate from one sample sequenced in a study of cytomegalovirus exposure and HLA in healthy donors. The PCR contained 60 Vbeta and 13 Jbeta primers. Produced via immunoSEQ multiplex PCR; TCRdb's table is partial and in-frame only. Of 150,000 to 200,000 clones in the sample, around three quarters are singletons; the top ten hold approximately 2.4%. Sequences were obtained from PBMCs. These receptors originate from a woman between 45 and 60 years old in good health and CMV-seronegative.

The chain combines TRBV5-4 with TRBJ2-1; 8 bases match TRBD1. The length of the CDR3 is 14 residues. The germline gives CDR1 SGHNT, CDR2 YYREEE (reference sequence). J lost 5 bases, V lost 7 bases, and 8 bases had no gene match. The CDR3 here is CASAGGYANNEQFF. The DNA for the CDR3 is TGTGCCAGCGCAGGGGGCTACGCCAACAATGAGCAGTTCTTC.

V and J are TRBV28 and TRBJ1-4; 11 bases align to TRBD1. CDR1 is MDHEN, CDR2 SYDVKM, per germline. V dropped 7 bases and J dropped 7; count of bases not matched to a gene: 8. This CDR3 is 15 amino acids long. CDR3 sequence reads: CASTIRGTGGEKLFF. CDR3 DNA: TGTGCCAGCACTATTAGAGGGACAGGGGGTGAAAAACTGTTTTTT.

The chain recombines TRBV19 with TRBJ2-5, with 10 bases that match TRBD1. V dropped 9 bases and J dropped 5; count of bases not matched to a gene: 12. Germline assignment: CDR1 LNHDA and CDR2 SQIVND (reference sequence). The CDR3 covers 15 residues. The chain's CDR3 is CASTIGTGARETQYF. CDR3 nucleotide sequence: TGTGCCAGCACTATAGGGACAGGGGCTCGGGAGACCCAGTACTTC.

The chain combines TRBV6-4 with TRBJ2-3, with TRBD2 as a possible D gene (6 bases). Germline V lookup: CDR1 MRHNA, CDR2 SNTAGT. Trimming took 0 bases from V and 1 from J, leaving 8 bases between them. This CDR3 is built from 15 residues. The CDR3 DNA reads TGTGCCAGCAGTGACTCCCGCGGGGGCACAGATACGCAGTATTTT. This translates into CASSDSRGGTDTQYF.

This chain uses TRBV4-3 with TRBJ2-1; TRBD1 aligns across 7 bases. Germline CDR1 is LGHNA and CDR2 is YSLEER. V trimming: 0 bases; J trimming: 4 bases; junction bases outside the gene matches: 9. The CDR3 covers 17 residues. The CDR3 spells CASSQDMETGWYNEQFF. CDR3 DNA: TGCGCCAGCAGCCAAGATATGGAGACAGGGTGGTACAATGAGCAGTTCTTC.

This clone has a single count. The CDR3 loop is CASSPPGGSNYGYTF. Written as DNA, the CDR3 is TGTGCCAGCAGCCCACCAGGGGGTTCTAACTATGGCTACACCTTC. The chain recombines TRBV6-6 with TRBJ1-2; TRBD1 matches at 7 bases. The V and J ends lost 6 bases and 0 bases, in that order; junction bases with no gene match: 7. Per the germline V gene, CDR1 is MNHNY and CDR2 is SVGAGI (reference sequence). The CDR3 spans 15 residues.

The chain uses TRBV5-1 and TRBJ2-7; the match to TRBD2 covers 7 bases. The germline gives CDR1 SGHRS, CDR2 YFSETQ. The CDR3 runs to 15 residues. Trimming removed 0 bases from V and 0 bases from J; junction bases left unmatched: 3. CDR3 loop: CASSLAPGGSYEQYF. As DNA, the CDR3 is TGCGCCAGCAGCTTGGCCCCGGGGGGCTCCTACGAGCAGTACTTC.

This clone has more than one count but fewer than ten. Relative to the germline gene, one junction end is altered; a read error may explain this. The gene calls are TRBV7-9 and TRBJ2-7, with 9 positions matching TRBD1. The CDR3 extends over 17 amino acids. Germline loops: CDR1 SEHNR, CDR2 FQNEAQ (reference sequence). The CDR3 loop reads CSSSTIRPGQGPYEQYF. CDR3 nucleotide sequence: TGTTCCAGCAGCACGATCCGACCGGGACAGGGTCCCTACGAGCAGTACTTC.

The chain combines TRBV28 with TRBJ1-2; the D is unclear. This CDR3 has 14 amino acids. Between the trimmed V and J ends, which lost 5 bases and 4 bases, there was a span of 14 bases. CDR1 and CDR2 from the germline V gene are MDHEN and SYDVKM. In nucleotides, the CDR3 is TGTGCCAGCAGTACCCCTCGGGGTGGCTATGGCTACACCTTC. Protein: CASSTPRGGYGYTF.

The rearrangement joins TRBV7-2 to TRBJ2-3, with 8 bases aligning to TRBD2. This CDR3 has 16 residues. With V trimmed by 0 bases and J by 1 base, 3 bases remained unmatched. Germline V gene data show CDR1 as SGHTA and CDR2 as FQGNSA. DNA of the CDR3: TGTGCCAGCAGCTTAGCTTCGGGAGGGGGCACAGATACGCAGTATTTT. Translating it yields CASSLASGGGTDTQYF.

J is TRBJ1-2 and V is TRBV28; 7 nucleotides match TRBD1. Trimming cost V 3 bases and J 2 bases; bases outside gene matches: 12. The CDR3 consists of 17 residues. Germline V gene data show CDR1 as MDHEN and CDR2 as SYDVKM. The CDR3 DNA is TGTGCCAGCAGTTTCCCACATGGACAGGAAATCAACTATGGCTACACCTTC. Its protein product is CASSFPHGQEINYGYTF.

This clone turned up a few times. V is TRBV7-6 and J is TRBJ2-3, with D perhaps assigned TRBD1 or TRBD2 (10 bases each). Germline lookup yields CDR1 SGHVS and CDR2 FNYEAQ. This CDR3 is built from 19 residues. The germline V and J ends were trimmed by 5 bases and 5 bases, with 29 bases remaining between them. The CDR3 sequence: CASSQDRGRAGGPIDTQYF. Written as DNA, the CDR3 is TGTGCCAGCAGCCAGGACAGGGGGAGAGCGGGAGGGCCGATAGATACGCAGTATTTT.

The chain links TRBV18 to TRBJ2-7, with TRBD2 matching over 8 bases. The CDR3 totals 12 residues. Germline CDR1 and CDR2: KGHSH and LQKENI. The trim removed 11 bases at V and 3 bases at J, leaving 6 bases unmatched. The CDR3 here is CASNGGGYEQYF. In nucleotides, the CDR3 is TGTGCCTCCAACGGGGGGGGCTACGAGCAGTACTTC.

CDR3 bases: TGTGCCAGCAGCGTAGTGGAGGGGGCCGTCGGCTACACCTTC. Protein product: CASSVVEGAVGYTF. This chain connects TRBV9 to TRBJ1-2; 7 nucleotides match TRBD1. V dropped 0 bases and J dropped 8; count of bases not matched to a gene: 7. The CDR3 consists of 14 residues. Germline V gene data show CDR1 as SGDLS and CDR2 as YYNGEE.

V gene TRBV7-2 combines with J gene TRBJ2-5; TRBD2 is a possible D gene (6 bases). The V end was cut by 1 base, the J end by 5 bases, with 11 bases between. This CDR3 has 14 residues. Germline V gene sequence: CDR1 SGHTA, CDR2 FQGNSA. The CDR3 here is CASSLEAGWETQYF. In DNA form, the CDR3 reads TGTGCCAGCAGCTTAGAAGCGGGTTGGGAGACCCAGTACTTC.

V gene TRBV19 combines with J gene TRBJ2-7, with 7 bases that match TRBD2. The length of the CDR3 is 15 residues. Germline V gene lookup returns CDR1 LNHDA and CDR2 SQIVND (reference sequence). J gave up 1 base and V 7 bases, and 10 bases lay outside the gene matches. The DNA of the CDR3 is TGTGCCAGTACCACGGGGCGGGGGTCATCCTACGAGCAGTACTTC. Its translation is CASTTGRGSSYEQYF.

The CDR3 region is CASSRQGNTEAFF. Here the CDR3 DNA reads TGTGCCAGCAGTAGGCAGGGGAACACTGAAGCTTTCTTT. The chain joins TRBV6-5 to TRBJ1-1; tentatively, D is TRBD1 (5 bases). This CDR3 is 13 amino acids long. Per the germline V gene, CDR1 is MNHEY and CDR2 is SVGAGI. The V gene lost 5 bases and the J gene lost 1 base, with 8 bases spanning the gap.

The DNA of the CDR3 is TGTGCCAGCAGTTTCAGCGGGGGGTTCAGCTACGAGCAGTACTTC. Translated, it gives CASSFSGGFSYEQYF. V usage is TRBV27 and J usage is TRBJ2-5; 9 positions agree with TRBD2. The end of the DNA fits TRBJ2-7 better, so the J call may be wrong. This CDR3 contains 15 residues. CDR1 is MNHEY and CDR2 is SMNVEV in the germline V gene (reference sequence).

This clone turned up a few times. The V call is TRBV16, the J call TRBJ1-5; 8 bases are a match to TRBD1. The germline V gene has CDR1 KGHSY and CDR2 FQNENV. The CDR3 has 15 residues. V gave up 3 bases and J gave up 5 bases; unmatched junction bases: 6. The CDR3 region is CASSHGQGGHQPQHF. Written as DNA, the CDR3 is TGTGCCAGCAGCCACGGACAGGGCGGTCATCAGCCCCAGCATTTT.

Notes on this clone: The junction departs from the called germline gene at one end, perhaps through a read error. The same CDR3 is also encoded by other DNA sequences in this sample. The chain recombines TRBV5-6 with TRBJ1-2; 7 bases are a match to TRBD1. The CDR3 has 15 amino acids. In germline, CDR1 is SGHDT, CDR2 YYEEEE. CDR3 region: CASSKRQGLDYGYTF. The CDR3, as DNA: TGTGCCAGCAGCAAACGACAGGGATTGGACTACGGCTACACCTTC.

This chain joins TRBV7-6 and TRBJ2-5; TRBD1 matches at 8 bases. The junction had 19 bases not matched to a gene; V was cut back by 5 bases and J by 5 bases. The germline V gene has CDR1 SGHVS and CDR2 FNYEAQ. This CDR3 region has 18 residues. CDR3 coding DNA: TGTGCCAGCAGCCCAAATTCAGGACAGGGAAGACTTTTGGAGACCCAGTACTTC. It codes for CASSPNSGQGRLLETQYF.

This clone was detected a few times. The rearrangement uses TRBV5-1 and TRBJ1-1; 8 positions match TRBD1. The CDR3 is made up of 18 amino acids. V was clipped by 1 base and J by 4 bases; unmatched bases: 15. Per the germline V gene, CDR1 is SGHRS and CDR2 is YFSETQ. CDR3 sequence: CASSLRTGIQGGVTEAFF. For the CDR3, the DNA is TGCGCCAGCAGCTTGAGAACGGGAATACAGGGGGGGGTCACTGAAGCTTTCTTT.

This CDR3 is CASSYVQNFNTEAFF. The DNA of the CDR3 is TGTGCCAGCAGTTACGTACAGAATTTCAACACTGAAGCTTTCTTT. The chain has TRBV6-5 and TRBJ1-1; no clear D. This CDR3 has 15 residues. The V end was cut by 2 bases, the J end by 2 bases, with 12 bases between. Germline CDR1 MNHEY, CDR2 SVGAGI.

The chain couples TRBV27 to TRBJ2-3; TRBD2 matches at 7 bases. The ends lost 11 bases at V and 0 bases at J; junction bases unmatched: 11. Germline lookup yields CDR1 MNHEY and CDR2 SMNVEV (reference sequence). The CDR3 is 15 residues long. CDR3: CASSGGVASTDTQYF. CDR3 nucleotides: TGTGCCTCCTCGGGGGGTGTCGCTAGCACAGATACGCAGTATTTT.

The CDR3 reads CASSPGLRNEKLFF. DNA of the CDR3: TGTGCCAGCAGTCCTGGACTGAGGAATGAAAAACTGTTTTTT. This chain uses TRBV27 with TRBJ1-4; no clear D gene. This CDR3 spans 14 amino acids. The germline gives CDR1 MNHEY, CDR2 SMNVEV (reference sequence). Trimming took 5 bases from V and 5 from J, leaving 12 bases between them. The full variable domain, its missing parts supplied by reference TRBV27 and TRBJ1-4, is EAQVTQNPRYLITVTGKKLTVTCSQNMNHEYMSWYRQDPGLGLRQIYYSMNVEVTDKGDVPEGYKVSRKEKRNFPLILESPSPNQTSLYFCASSPGLRNEKLFFGSGTQLSVL.

The chain combines TRBV2 with TRBJ1-3, with D maybe TRBD1 (6 bases). Germline-derived CDR1 and CDR2 are SNHLY and FYNNEI. The V end was cut by 6 bases, the J end by 3 bases, with 12 bases between. The CDR3 length is 14 residues. CDR3 loop: CASSEQGFGNTIYF. CDR3 nucleotide sequence: TGTGCCAGCAGCGAACAGGGTTTTGGAAACACCATATATTTT.